This passage covers 30 T cell receptor beta chains from one sample sequenced in a study of a mutant IDH1 vaccine in newly diagnosed glioma. Which antigens these TCRs recognize remains unknown. The data were produced by immunoSEQ multiplex PCR, yet TCRdb's version contains in-frame clones alone and is incomplete. There are 9,500 to 14,000 clones in the sample; about nine tenths occur only once, and 4.5% to 7.5% lies in the top ten. Time point meaning: week 5, during vaccination. Each dose delivered 300 ug of mutant IDH1 20-mer peptide subcutaneously with imiquimod. This specimen was PBMCs, taken from a glioma patient whose treatment included an IDH1 peptide vaccine. These receptors came from a woman aged 40 to 55 with glioma. Some clones in this sample may be carry-over from other donors' samples.

The chain combines TRBV30 with TRBJ1-1; D is possibly TRBD1 (6 bases). This CDR3 contains 13 residues. Germline loops: CDR1 GTSNPN, CDR2 SVGIG (reference sequence). Trimming stripped 7 bases from V and 0 bases from J, with 12 bases between. The DNA for the CDR3 is TGTGCCTCCTCGGGGGGGCTGAACACTGAAGCTTTCTTT. Protein product: CASSGGLNTEAFF.

The rearrangement joins TRBV7-2 to TRBJ2-3; 12 positions agree with TRBD2. The CDR3 runs 18 residues. V lost 5 bases, J lost 0 bases, and 9 bases stayed unmatched. Germline V gene lookup returns CDR1 SGHTA and CDR2 FQGNSA. CDR3 sequence reads: CASSKTSGGGGSTDTQYF. DNA of the CDR3: TGTGCCAGCAGCAAGACTAGCGGGGGAGGAGGGAGCACAGATACGCAGTATTTT.

This rearrangement joins TRBV7-9 to TRBJ2-4; weak D call: TRBD1 (5 bases). Trimming took off 1 base at V and 9 bases at J, with 16 bases between the two ends. The CDR3 spans 15 residues. Germline CDR1 is SEHNR and CDR2 is FQNEAQ (reference sequence). CDR3 residues: CASSLGRGREVIQYF. The CDR3 coding sequence is TGTGCCAGCAGCTTAGGTCGAGGCAGGGAAGTCATTCAGTACTTC.

The J gene is TRBJ1-4, the V gene TRBV28; no clear D. CDR3 length: 11 amino acids. Trimming pared 6 bases from V and 5 bases from J, leaving 4 bases between. In germline, CDR1 is MDHEN, CDR2 SYDVKM. DNA of the CDR3: TGTGCCAGCAGAATCAATGAAAAACTGTTTTTT. It codes for CASRINEKLFF.

This clone was seen a single time. The chain carries TRBV19 and TRBJ2-1; D gene uncertain. Trimming pared 5 bases from V and 5 bases from J, leaving 7 bases between. Germline V gene sequence: CDR1 LNHDA, CDR2 SQIVND (reference sequence). CDR3 length: 12 amino acids. The CDR3 reads CASSQRHNEQFF. For the CDR3, the DNA is TGTGCCAGTAGTCAGCGACACAATGAGCAGTTCTTC.

The chain recombines TRBV4-2 with TRBJ1-3, with D possibly being TRBD1 (5 bases). Trimming shortened V by 4 bases and J by 5 bases, and 9 bases separated the two germline ends. The CDR3 consists of 13 residues. The germline CDR1 and CDR2 sequences are LGHNA and YNFKEQ. CDR3 in amino acids: CASSPGARNTIYF. CDR3 DNA: TGTGCCAGCAGCCCCGGGGCCCGAAACACCATATATTTT.

This chain connects TRBV7-9 to TRBJ2-1; TRBD2 matches 7 bases. Trimming removed 1 base from V and 0 bases from J; junction bases left unmatched: 6. Germline values: CDR1 SEHNR, CDR2 FQNEAQ (reference sequence). CDR3 length equals 17 residues. The CDR3 sequence: CASSLGPIAGSYNEQFF. The CDR3 DNA reads as TGTGCCAGCAGCTTAGGCCCGATAGCGGGCTCCTACAATGAGCAGTTCTTC.

The V gene is TRBV5-1, the J gene TRBJ1-6; D remains unclear. Germline V CDR1 and CDR2: SGHRS, YFSETQ. The CDR3 is 12 residues long. V dropped 0 bases and J dropped 6 bases, with 1 base sitting between them. CDR3 residues: CASSLVNSPLHF. Written as DNA, the CDR3 is TGCGCCAGCAGCTTGGTTAATTCACCCCTCCACTTT.

This clone showed up just a few times. V gene TRBV5-1 combines with J gene TRBJ1-2; TRBD1 is a possible D gene (5 bases). This CDR3 has 13 amino acids. Trimming took off 5 bases at V and 3 bases at J, with 11 bases between the two ends. Germline V gives CDR1 SGHRS, CDR2 YFSETQ. The CDR3 loop is CASSRDGDYGYTF. In DNA, the CDR3 is TGCGCCAGCAGTCGGGACGGCGACTATGGCTACACCTTC.

This chain joins TRBV28 and TRBJ2-7; 7 positions agree with TRBD2. J was trimmed by 1 base and V by 2 bases; bases with no gene match: 14. Germline CDR1 and CDR2: MDHEN and SYDVKM. The CDR3 extends over 18 amino acids. The CDR3 DNA reads as TGTGCCAGCAGTTTAACCGCGGGAGAATCGGGAGTTTCCTACGAGCAGTACTTC. Translating gives CASSLTAGESGVSYEQYF. Full variable domain (outside the CDR3, taken from reference TRBV28 and TRBJ2-7): DVKVTQSSRYLVKRTGEKVFLECVQDMDHENMFWYRQDPGLGLRLIYFSYDVKMKEKGDIPEGYSVSREKKERFSLILESASTNQTSMYLCASSLTAGESGVSYEQYFGPGTRLTVT.

The chain employs TRBV10-3 and TRBJ2-7; D gene unclear. From germline, CDR1 is ENHRY and CDR2 SYGVKD. This CDR3 is built from 14 residues. V lost 6 bases to trimming and J lost 4 bases, with 16 bases between them. The CDR3 region is CAIRPEHRVYEQYF. The CDR3 DNA sequence: TGTGCCATCAGGCCGGAACATCGAGTGTACGAGCAGTACTTC.

The chain couples TRBV30 to TRBJ2-2; D is perhaps TRBD1 (6 bases). Germline assignment: CDR1 GTSNPN and CDR2 SVGIG (reference sequence). Trimming stripped 0 bases from V and 5 bases from J, with 7 bases between. This CDR3 spans 13 amino acids. CDR3: CAWSVQGTGELFF. The CDR3 DNA reads TGTGCCTGGAGTGTTCAGGGGACCGGGGAGCTGTTTTTT.

DNA for the CDR3: TGTGCCAGCAGTCAAACCACGGGGACTGAAGCTTTCTTT. Its translation is CASSQTTGTEAFF. The V gene is TRBV25-1, the J gene TRBJ1-1; D gene ambiguous. The CDR3 runs to 13 residues. Germline V gene sequence: CDR1 MGHDK, CDR2 SYGVNS. V shed 5 bases and J shed 5 bases, with 12 bases lying between them.

The chain joins TRBV4-1 to TRBJ1-2, with a weak D call TRBD1 (5 bases). Deletions cut 3 bases from V and 8 bases from J, with 16 bases between. The CDR3 totals 14 residues. The V gene's germline CDR1 is MGHRA and CDR2 YSYEKL. The CDR3 coding sequence is TGCGCCAGCAGCCACCCCGGAGGGCAGGGAGGCTACACCTTC. It encodes CASSHPGGQGGYTF.

The chain is built from TRBV7-9 and TRBJ2-7; D unclear. CDR3 length equals 13 residues. CDR1 is SEHNR, CDR2 FQNEAQ, per germline (reference sequence). Trimming cost V 5 bases and J 2 bases, with 10 bases left between them. CDR3 residues: CASSGFETYEQYF. The CDR3 nucleotides read TGTGCCAGCAGCGGATTCGAAACCTACGAGCAGTACTTC.

In its sample, this clone was seen once. One junction end disagrees with the germline gene, perhaps due to a read error. This sequence joins TRBV19 and TRBJ1-5, with D unresolved. The CDR3 has 13 residues. CDR1 is LNHDA and CDR2 is SQIVND in the germline V gene (reference sequence). CDR3 in DNA: TGTGCCAGTGGTATATATAGCAATCAGCCCCAGCATTTT. Translating it yields CASGIYSNQPQHF.

V gene TRBV7-9 combines with J gene TRBJ1-1, with a weak D call TRBD1 (5 bases). The germline V gene has CDR1 SEHNR and CDR2 FQNEAQ (reference sequence). The CDR3 has 14 residues. V was trimmed by 1 base and J by 6 bases, leaving 12 bases between them. The CDR3 DNA follows: TGTGCCAGCAGCTTAGTGAGCGGGGACCCTGAAGCTTTCTTT. Translating it yields CASSLVSGDPEAFF.

The chain has TRBV14 and TRBJ2-7; TRBD2 aligns across 9 bases. The CDR3 is 16 amino acids. J gave up 2 bases and V 3 bases, and 8 bases lay outside the gene matches. Germline CDR1 SGHDN, CDR2 FVKESK. DNA for the CDR3: TGTGCCAGCAGCCACACCTACTTAGCGGGAGCCTACGAGCAGTACTTC. Translation gives CASSHTYLAGAYEQYF. The variable domain in full, completed from reference TRBV14 and TRBJ2-7, reads EAGVTQFPSHSVIEKGQTVTLRCDPISGHDNLYWYRRVMGKEIKFLLHFVKESKQDESGMPNNRFLAERTGGTYSTLKVQPAELEDSGVYFCASSHTYLAGAYEQYFGPGTRLTVT.

This chain joins TRBV30 and TRBJ1-2; D remains ambiguous. The CDR3 loop spans 14 amino acids. Germline CDR1 reads GTSNPN; CDR2 reads SVGIG (reference sequence). V was pared by 0 bases and J by 0 bases, with 8 bases between. The CDR3 nucleotides read TGTGCCTGGAGTGTACCGCGAGCTAACTATGGCTACACCTTC. Encoded protein: CAWSVPRANYGYTF. The complete variable domain, with remaining parts taken from reference TRBV30 and TRBJ1-2, reads SQTIHQWPATLVQPVGSPLSLECTVEGTSNPNLYWYRQAAGRGLQLLFYSVGIGQISSEVPQNLSASRPQDRQFILSSKKLLLSDSGFYLCAWSVPRANYGYTFGSGTRLTVV.

The V call is TRBV30, the J call TRBJ2-5; the D is unclear. This CDR3 has 13 amino acids. In germline, CDR1 is GTSNPN, CDR2 SVGIG (reference sequence). The germline V and J ends were trimmed by 1 base and 5 bases, with 11 bases remaining between them. The CDR3 loop is CAWSGGPRETQYF. In nucleotides, the CDR3 is TGTGCCTGGAGTGGGGGTCCCCGGGAGACCCAGTACTTC.

This clone showed up just once. The CDR3 DNA reads as TGTGCCAGCAGCCCAAACCCCACGAGCCGGGAGGGCGCGCTGGACGAGCAGTACTTC. It is translated as CASSPNPTSREGALDEQYF. V and J are TRBV7-9 and TRBJ2-7; 8 bases are a match to TRBD2. The V and J ends lost 5 bases and 5 bases, in that order; junction bases with no gene match: 23. This CDR3 comprises 19 residues. Looked up from germline, CDR1 is SEHNR and CDR2 is FQNEAQ (reference sequence).

This chain joins TRBV11-2 and TRBJ2-3; TRBD2 agrees at 10 bases. The germline V gene has CDR1 SGHAT and CDR2 FQNNGV. The CDR3 sequence is 16 residues long. Losses at the gene ends were 2 bases for V and 2 bases for J; bases not matched to a gene: 4. CDR3 coding DNA: TGTGCCAGCAGCTTAAGAGCGGGAGGGCCCACAGATACGCAGTATTTT. It translates to CASSLRAGGPTDTQYF.

This sequence joins TRBV6-1 and TRBJ2-7; D assignment may be TRBD1 or TRBD2 (5 bases each). V was shortened by 0 bases and J by 7 bases, with 10 bases between the two germline ends. Per germline, CDR1 MNHNS and CDR2 SASEGT. This CDR3 is 13 amino acids long. The CDR3 region is CASSEARDGEQYF. CDR3 coding DNA: TGTGCCAGCAGTGAAGCCAGGGACGGGGAGCAGTACTTC.

The chain's CDR3 is CASSFQGGVYEQFF. In DNA, the CDR3 is TGTGCCAGCAGCTTCCAAGGGGGGGTGTATGAGCAGTTCTTC. This chain joins TRBV7-2 and TRBJ2-1; the D gene is possibly TRBD2 (7 bases). The CDR3 totals 14 residues. CDR1 and CDR2 from the germline V gene are SGHTA and FQGNSA. V was shortened by 3 bases and J by 8 bases, with 14 bases between the two germline ends.

This chain joins TRBV11-2 and TRBJ2-7; D gene ambiguous. Germline CDR1 SGHAT, CDR2 FQNNGV. The CDR3 has 14 residues. V lost 4 bases to trimming and J lost 6 bases, with 16 bases between them. This CDR3 reads CASSSGRVKTEQYF. For the CDR3, the DNA is TGTGCCAGCAGCTCTGGACGGGTCAAAACCGAGCAGTACTTC.

V and J are TRBV19 and TRBJ2-1; TRBD1 might be the D (6 bases). The V gene's germline CDR1 is LNHDA and CDR2 SQIVND (reference sequence). The CDR3 sequence is 15 residues long. V lost 6 bases to trimming and J lost 3 bases, with 15 bases between them. CDR3 coding DNA: TGTGCCAGTAGCCTCCGGGACAATCACTACAATGAGCAGTTCTTC. Translating gives CASSLRDNHYNEQFF.

The chain uses TRBV21-1 and TRBJ1-5; the table's D call TRBD1 went unverified against the DNA. TRBV21-1 is classified as a pseudogene. CDR3 length: 18 residues. The CDR3 coding sequence is TGTGCCAGCAGCCGACGCGAAGACAGAATCCATAGCAATCAGCCCCAGCATTTT. Encoded protein: CASSRREDRIHSNQPQHF.

The rearrangement joins TRBV19 to TRBJ1-2; a possible D gene is TRBD1 (6 bases). This CDR3 region has 13 residues. Germline lookup yields CDR1 LNHDA and CDR2 SQIVND (reference sequence). Trimming took 5 bases from V and 4 from J, leaving 11 bases between them. CDR3 bases: TGTGCCAGTAGTTTACAGGGTATCTATGGCTACACCTTC. Translated, it gives CASSLQGIYGYTF.

The chain recombines TRBV10-3 with TRBJ2-7; 13 bases align to TRBD2. Germline V gene sequence: CDR1 ENHRY, CDR2 SYGVKD. The CDR3 spans 16 residues. V lost 6 bases to trimming and J lost 5 bases; unmatched junction nucleotides: 10. The CDR3 nucleotides are TGTGCCATCAGGAATGGACTAGCGGGAGTCACAGACGAGCAGTACTTC. Amino acid sequence: CAIRNGLAGVTDEQYF.

The V and J genes are TRBV2 and TRBJ1-2; D not resolved. Germline V gives CDR1 SNHLY, CDR2 FYNNEI. The CDR3 covers 12 residues. Trimming pared 2 bases from V and 8 bases from J, leaving 9 bases between. The CDR3 DNA reads TGTGCCAGCAGTGAACAGCTAGGAGGCTACACCTTC. Protein: CASSEQLGGYTF.